These 16 T cell receptor beta chains were all obtained from the same sample, sequenced in a study of beta chain features in type 1 diabetes. Study-wide points: The study found moderately but significantly shorter TCRB CDR3s in all four CD4+ subsets of Type 1 diabetes patients.

These receptors' targets are unknown. Reverse transcription of all isolated RNA meant that expressed TCRB transcripts were sequenced. Generated by immunoSEQ multiplex PCR, the TCRdb table keeps only in-frame clones and is missing some. The table has a few hundred thousand clones, roughly 12% seen once; the top ten hold roughly 0.015%. The sequenced material came from naive CD4+ T cells from blood. These receptors all stem from a woman in her late teens or twenties with type 1 diabetes.

The rearrangement joins TRBV9 to TRBJ2-7; possibly TRBD1 for D (5 bases). The CDR3 spans 14 residues. The V and J ends lost 3 bases and 5 bases respectively, with 15 bases between them. Germline V gives CDR1 SGDLS, CDR2 YYNGEE. This CDR3 reads CASSATSRVDEQYF. The CDR3 region has the DNA TGTGCCAGCAGCGCGACCTCCAGGGTAGACGAGCAGTACTTC.

This clone was counted a few times. This chain uses TRBV7-2 with TRBJ1-2; D call uncertain. The germline gives CDR1 SGHTA, CDR2 FQGNSA. The germline V and J ends were trimmed by 0 bases and 7 bases, with 18 bases remaining between them. The length of the CDR3 is 16 residues. In DNA form, the CDR3 reads TGTGCCAGCAGCTTAGCGTACTTTGATGAGGGCTCTGGCTACACCTTC. It specifies CASSLAYFDEGSGYTF.

This rearrangement joins TRBV5-1 to TRBJ2-1; D remains ambiguous. The V gene's germline CDR1 is SGHRS and CDR2 YFSETQ. V lost 0 bases and J lost 5, with 9 bases in between. The length of the CDR3 is 14 residues. The CDR3 nucleotides are TGCGCCAGCAGCTTGGCCGTAATCCACAATGAGCAGTTCTTC. It encodes CASSLAVIHNEQFF.

The chain employs TRBV5-1 and TRBJ2-1; 7 bases map to TRBD1. The CDR3 totals 13 residues. In germline, CDR1 is SGHRS, CDR2 YFSETQ. V was clipped by 7 bases and J by 7 bases; unmatched bases: 8. This CDR3 reads CASREGTVNEQFF. CDR3 bases: TGCGCCAGCCGAGAAGGGACAGTTAATGAGCAGTTCTTC.

This clone occurred a few times. The V call is TRBV5-1, the J call TRBJ1-2; 7 bases map to TRBD1. With V trimmed by 4 bases and J by 4 bases, 7 bases remained unmatched. Looked up from germline, CDR1 is SGHRS and CDR2 is YFSETQ. This CDR3 spans 14 amino acids. In DNA form, the CDR3 reads TGCGCCAGCAGCCCTCAGGGGGGAGGCTATGGCTACACCTTC. Its protein is CASSPQGGGYGYTF.

In its sample, this clone was seen a few times. V and J are TRBV29-1 and TRBJ1-1; D may be TRBD1 (5 bases). Looked up from germline, CDR1 is SQVTM and CDR2 is ANQGSEA. The CDR3 has 12 residues. CDR3 loop: CLCWGVNTEAFF. The DNA for the CDR3 is TGCCTCTGTTGGGGGGTTAACACTGAAGCTTTCTTT. The whole variable domain, filled in from reference TRBV29-1 and TRBJ1-1, reads SAVISQKPSRDICQRGTSLTIQCQVDSQVTMMFWYRQQPGQSLTLIATANQGSEATYESGFVIDKFPISRPNLTFSTLTVSNMSPEDSSIYLCLCWGVNTEAFFGQGTRLTVV.

This clone was seen more than once but under ten times. The chain carries TRBV9 and TRBJ2-1; perhaps TRBD1 as D (6 bases). Trimming took 3 bases from V and 0 from J, leaving 19 bases between them. Germline CDR1 SGDLS, CDR2 YYNGEE. CDR3 length: 18 amino acids. The CDR3 DNA reads TGTGCCAGCAGCGCGCGTAGCCTGGGGGCCAGCTCCTACAATGAGCAGTTCTTC. Amino acid sequence: CASSARSLGASSYNEQFF. Full variable domain (rest looked up from reference TRBV9 and TRBJ2-1): DSGVTQTPKHLITATGQRVTLRCSPRSGDLSVYWYQQSLDQGLQFLIQYYNGEERAKGNILERFSAQQFPDLHSELNLSSLELGDSALYFCASSARSLGASSYNEQFFGPGTRLTVL.

This clone turned up a few times. The junction differs from germline at one of its ends, possibly a read error. The chain has TRBV27 and TRBJ1-1; TRBD1 aligns across 8 bases. Germline CDR1 reads MNHEY; CDR2 reads SMNVEV (reference sequence). CDR3 length: 15 residues. This chain's CDR3 is CASRLWQGARTEAFF. CDR3 nucleotide sequence: TGTGCCAGCAGGTTATGGCAGGGGGCGCGAACTGAAGCTTTCTTT.

This clone has just a few counts. V is TRBV30 and J is TRBJ2-1, with 7 nucleotides matching TRBD2. Germline CDR1 GTSNPN, CDR2 SVGIG (reference sequence). The CDR3 runs 16 residues. V dropped 0 bases and J dropped 6; count of bases not matched to a gene: 11. CDR3 loop: CAWSVFHSGGGNEQFF. DNA of the CDR3: TGTGCCTGGAGTGTATTTCATAGCGGCGGGGGCAATGAGCAGTTCTTC.

This clone appeared a few times. The chain recombines TRBV2 with TRBJ1-5, with 11 positions matching TRBD1. The germline gives CDR1 SNHLY, CDR2 FYNNEI. The CDR3 is 15 amino acids. The junction had 5 bases not matched to a gene; V was cut back by 8 bases and J by 2 bases. The CDR3 is CASGDRGGGNQPQHF. CDR3 sequence (DNA): TGTGCCAGCGGGGACAGGGGGGGTGGCAATCAGCCCCAGCATTTT.

The chain recombines TRBV2 with TRBJ2-5; perhaps TRBD2 as D (6 bases). Germline CDR1 reads SNHLY; CDR2 reads FYNNEI. The CDR3 length is 15 residues. The V gene lost 3 bases and the J gene lost 5 bases, with 16 bases spanning the gap. Written as DNA, the CDR3 is TGTGCCAGCAGTGACGGGGGAGCCTTCCGGGAGACCCAGTACTTC. As protein: CASSDGGAFRETQYF.

In this sample, this clone turned up a few times. V and J are TRBV29-1 and TRBJ2-4; the D is unclear. The CDR3 has 14 residues. Trimming left V 5 bases short and J 3 bases short, with 14 bases between. The germline V gene encodes CDR1 SQVTM and CDR2 ANQGSEA. The CDR3 loop reads CSVQSRLLKNIQYF. The CDR3 nucleotides read TGCAGCGTTCAATCTAGGCTTCTCAAAAACATTCAGTACTTC.

The J gene is TRBJ2-3, the V gene TRBV11-3; no definite D call. With 2 bases removed from V and 6 bases from J, the gap between germline ends came to 9 bases. This CDR3 has 13 amino acids. The germline V gene encodes CDR1 SGHNT and CDR2 YENEEA. CDR3 in amino acids: CASSLSLSDTQYF. The CDR3 nucleotides are TGTGCCAGCAGCTTAAGTTTGAGTGATACGCAGTATTTT.

The rearrangement links TRBV2 to TRBJ2-2, with 8 bases identical to TRBD1. CDR1 is SNHLY and CDR2 is FYNNEI in the germline V gene. J was trimmed by 6 bases and V by 8 bases; bases with no gene match: 5. The CDR3 extends over 13 amino acids. CDR3 DNA sequence: TGTGCCAGCCGACAGGGGTGGTCCGGGGAGCTGTTTTTT. This encodes CASRQGWSGELFF.

The chain is built from TRBV28 and TRBJ2-7; 12 bases align to TRBD2. This CDR3 contains 16 residues. V lost 6 bases and J lost 13; bases outside the gene matches: 19. CDR1 is MDHEN, CDR2 SYDVKM, per germline. The CDR3 is CASSRARTSGKPTCYF. The CDR3 coding sequence is TGTGCCAGCAGCCGTGCCCGGACTAGCGGGAAACCTACGTGTTACTTC.

This clone turned up a few times. The J gene is TRBJ2-7, the V gene TRBV29-1, with 11 positions matching TRBD2. J lost 3 bases, V lost 1 base, and 8 bases had no gene match. Germline CDR1 is SQVTM and CDR2 is ANQGSEA. The CDR3 loop spans 16 amino acids. The CDR3 region has the DNA TGCAGCGTTGAAGGGGCCCGACTAGCGGGGTACTACGAGCAGTACGTC. Its translation is CSVEGARLAGYYEQYV.